The 27 T cell receptor beta chains in this list originate from one sample, sequenced in a study of cytomegalovirus exposure and HLA in healthy donors. PCR primers comprised 60 Vbeta and 13 Jbeta primers. The method was immunoSEQ multiplex PCR; TCRdb's version includes in-frame clones alone and lacks a portion of them. The top ten hold approximately 2.6% of the sample, which has about 130,000 clones, around 83% seen once. The sample taken for sequencing was PBMCs. These receptors came from a man aged 50 or older in good health and CMV-seronegative.

The V and J genes are TRBV7-9 and TRBJ1-1, with D possibly TRBD1 on 5 matching bases. The germline V gene has CDR1 SEHNR and CDR2 FQNEAQ (reference sequence). Trimming removed 3 bases at V and 3 bases at J, with 5 bases between. The CDR3 sequence is 12 residues long. CDR3 residues: CASSLTDTEAFF. In DNA form, the CDR3 reads TGTGCCAGCAGCTTGACAGACACTGAAGCTTTCTTT.

The V call is TRBV6-6, the J call TRBJ1-5, with a weak D call TRBD1 (5 bases). CDR3 length equals 12 residues. Looked up from germline, CDR1 is MNHNY and CDR2 is SVGAGI (reference sequence). Trimming shortened V by 7 bases and J by 4 bases, and 8 bases separated the two germline ends. CDR3 in amino acids: CASKTENQPQHF. For the CDR3, the DNA is TGTGCCAGCAAGACAGAGAATCAGCCCCAGCATTTT.

The V and J genes are TRBV2 and TRBJ2-2; TRBD2 matches at 10 bases. Germline V gene sequence: CDR1 SNHLY, CDR2 FYNNEI. The CDR3 runs 15 residues. Losses at the gene ends were 8 bases for V and 7 bases for J; bases not matched to a gene: 10. The DNA of the CDR3 is TGTGCCAGCTGCCAAAGCGGGGGGGCCAACGGGGAGCTGTTTTTT. Residues: CASCQSGGANGELFF. The full variable domain, rest sourced from reference TRBV2 and TRBJ2-2, is EPEVTQTPSHQVTQMGQEVILRCVPISNHLYFYWYRQILGQKVEFLVSFYNNEISEKSEIFDDQFSVERPDGSNFTLKIRSTKLEDSAMYFCASCQSGGANGELFFGEGSRLTVL.

The chain has TRBV12-5 and TRBJ2-7, with 11 nucleotides matching TRBD2. V gave up 5 bases and J gave up 2 bases; unmatched junction bases: 2. Germline V gives CDR1 LGHNT, CDR2 FRNRAP. The CDR3 totals 14 residues. The CDR3 here is CASGVGLAAYEQYF. The CDR3 DNA reads as TGTGCTAGTGGTGTGGGACTAGCGGCCTACGAGCAGTACTTC.

The chain has TRBV5-1 and TRBJ1-5; D uncertain. Germline V gene lookup returns CDR1 SGHRS and CDR2 YFSETQ. The CDR3 is 15 amino acids. Trimming pared 0 bases from V and 4 bases from J, leaving 11 bases between. The CDR3 sequence: CASSLAGMGNQPQHF. The DNA of the CDR3 is TGCGCCAGCAGCTTGGCCGGGATGGGGAATCAGCCCCAGCATTTT.

The V and J genes are TRBV5-8 and TRBJ2-2, with D possibly being TRBD1 (6 bases). V was trimmed by 8 bases and J by 4 bases, leaving 9 bases between them. The CDR3 contains 12 residues. Germline V lookup: CDR1 SGHTS, CDR2 YDEGEE. The CDR3 loop is CARSTGTGELFF. As DNA, the CDR3 is TGTGCCAGGTCGACAGGCACCGGGGAGCTGTTTTTT.

This clone showed up just once. The genes are TRBV9 and TRBJ2-1, with D tentatively TRBD1 (6 bases). The CDR3 sequence is 15 residues long. The germline V gene has CDR1 SGDLS and CDR2 YYNGEE. V dropped 0 bases and J dropped 7 bases, with 14 bases sitting between them. The CDR3 spells CASSVGGPAINEQFF. Here the CDR3 DNA reads TGTGCCAGCAGCGTAGGGGGGCCGGCTATAAATGAGCAGTTCTTC. Full variable domain (missing parts from reference TRBV9 and TRBJ2-1): DSGVTQTPKHLITATGQRVTLRCSPRSGDLSVYWYQQSLDQGLQFLIQYYNGEERAKGNILERFSAQQFPDLHSELNLSSLELGDSALYFCASSVGGPAINEQFFGPGTRLTVL.

The chain combines TRBV5-4 with TRBJ2-2; 10 bases fit TRBD1. CDR1 SGHNT and CDR2 YYREEE come from the germline V gene (reference sequence). The CDR3 has 15 residues. Losses at the gene ends were 0 bases for V and 4 bases for J; bases not matched to a gene: 0. The DNA of the CDR3 is TGTGCCAGCAGCTTGGGGGACAGGGGCACCGGGGAGCTGTTTTTT. Amino acids: CASSLGDRGTGELFF.

This chain connects TRBV19 to TRBJ1-1; 7 bases agree with TRBD1. The CDR3 sequence is 16 residues long. CDR1 and CDR2 (germline): LNHDA, SQIVND (reference sequence). Losses at the gene ends were 6 bases for V and 4 bases for J; bases not matched to a gene: 14. The CDR3 reads CASRAAPGQRSTEAFF. The CDR3 DNA reads as TGTGCCAGTAGGGCGGCACCGGGACAGCGAAGCACTGAAGCTTTCTTT.

This clone was picked up one time. V gene TRBV2 combines with J gene TRBJ2-1, with 11 bases lining up with TRBD2. V was clipped by 8 bases and J by 8 bases; unmatched bases: 11. There are 15 residues in the CDR3. Germline CDR1 and CDR2: SNHLY and FYNNEI. The chain's CDR3 is CASWGSGGARDEQFF. CDR3 coding DNA: TGTGCCAGCTGGGGTAGCGGGGGGGCTCGGGATGAGCAGTTCTTC.

The genes are TRBV18 and TRBJ2-1; 7 nucleotides line up with TRBD1. V shed 3 bases, J shed 7 bases, and the junction held 9 bases outside the gene matches. CDR3 length: 15 residues. Per germline, CDR1 KGHSH and CDR2 LQKENI. As DNA, the CDR3 is TGTGCCAGCTCACCTCCGGGACAGCCTCTTAATGAGCAGTTCTTC. Translating it yields CASSPPGQPLNEQFF.

The V gene is TRBV5-1, the J gene TRBJ2-7, with TRBD2 matching 7 bases. The CDR3 covers 15 residues. The V and J ends lost 3 bases and 0 bases, in that order; junction bases with no gene match: 6. Germline lookup yields CDR1 SGHRS and CDR2 YFSETQ. The CDR3 sequence: CASSSGTTSSYEQYF. Written as DNA, the CDR3 is TGCGCCAGCAGCTCGGGGACTACCAGCTCCTACGAGCAGTACTTC.

V usage is TRBV13 and J usage is TRBJ2-2; TRBD1 matches at 9 bases. CDR1 is PRHDT, CDR2 FYEKMQ, per germline (reference sequence). V lost 5 bases and J lost 7; bases outside the gene matches: 8. The CDR3 sequence is 15 residues long. The CDR3 bases are TGTGCCAGCAGCAACCGACAGGGGGTTGGCGGGGAGCTGTTTTTT. It codes for CASSNRQGVGGELFF.

The chain employs TRBV7-2 and TRBJ2-3; TRBD1 matches 8 bases. The CDR3 extends over 15 amino acids. Germline values: CDR1 SGHTA, CDR2 FQGNSA. The junction had 7 bases not matched to a gene; V was cut back by 7 bases and J by 1 base. The CDR3 DNA reads as TGTGCCAGCATCCCATTGGGACAGGGCACAGATACGCAGTATTTT. Its protein is CASIPLGQGTDTQYF.

The chain employs TRBV15 and TRBJ1-4; possible D gene TRBD1, 5 bases. The CDR3 consists of 16 residues. The germline V gene has CDR1 LNHNV and CDR2 YYDKDF (reference sequence). V lost 3 bases, J lost 7 bases, and 18 bases lay in between. CDR3 DNA: TGTGCCACCAGCAGTGTTTCAGGGTCTAGTAGTGAAAAACTGTTTTTT. It yields the protein CATSSVSGSSSEKLFF.

V usage is TRBV4-1 and J usage is TRBJ2-7; TRBD1 aligns across 8 bases. V was pared by 3 bases and J by 1 base, with 5 bases of the junction left unmatched. Germline loops: CDR1 MGHRA, CDR2 YSYEKL. CDR3 size: 15 residues. CDR3 residues: CASSHTGTGSYEQYF. The CDR3 coding sequence is TGCGCCAGCAGCCATACCGGGACAGGTTCCTACGAGCAGTACTTC.

The V and J genes are TRBV29-1 and TRBJ2-2; 7 bases line up with TRBD1. V was pared by 4 bases and J by 3 bases, with 2 bases of the junction left unmatched. The CDR3 is 13 residues long. In germline, CDR1 is SQVTM, CDR2 ANQGSEA. This CDR3 is CSVGGQHTGELFF. DNA for the CDR3: TGCAGCGTTGGGGGACAGCACACCGGGGAGCTGTTTTTT.

The chain recombines TRBV7-2 with TRBJ2-1; 10 nucleotides agree with TRBD1. CDR1 is SGHTA and CDR2 is FQGNSA in the germline V gene. The CDR3 is 14 residues long. J was trimmed by 9 bases and V by 7 bases; bases with no gene match: 9. The CDR3 reads CASTRGTGEGEQFF. The CDR3 DNA reads as TGTGCCAGCACCCGGGGGACAGGGGAAGGTGAGCAGTTCTTC. Supplemented by reference TRBV7-2 and TRBJ2-1, the full variable domain reads GAGVSQSPSNKVTEKGKDVELRCDPISGHTALYWYRQSLGQGLEFLIYFQGNSAPDKSGLPSDRFSAERTGGSVSTLTIQRTQQEDSAVYLCASTRGTGEGEQFFGPGTRLTVL.

The rearrangement uses TRBV18 and TRBJ2-7; perhaps TRBD1 as D (6 bases). The CDR3 spans 13 residues. Trimming removed 3 bases from V and 3 bases from J, with 9 bases in between. Germline values: CDR1 KGHSH, CDR2 LQKENI. Here the CDR3 DNA reads TGTGCCAGCTCACCTACAGGGAACTACGAGCAGTACTTC. This sequence encodes CASSPTGNYEQYF. Based on the CDR3 plus reference TRBV18 and TRBJ2-7, the full variable domain is NAGVMQNPRHLVRRRGQEARLRCSPMKGHSHVYWYRQLPEEGLKFMVYLQKENIIDESGMPKERFSAEFPKEGPSILRIQQVVRGDSAAYFCASSPTGNYEQYFGPGTRLTVT.

In this sample, this clone turned up a few times. The rearrangement uses TRBV10-2 and TRBJ2-7; 8 nucleotides agree with TRBD1. After removal of 2 bases from V and 3 bases from J, the junction contained 0 bases not matched to a gene. The CDR3 contains 13 residues. The germline CDR1 and CDR2 sequences are WSHSY and SAAADI. The CDR3 DNA is TGCGCCAGCAGTGAGGGGACAGGCTACGAGCAGTACTTC. Residues: CASSEGTGYEQYF.

The J gene is TRBJ1-3, the V gene TRBV5-1, with D hard to call. The germline CDR1 and CDR2 sequences are SGHRS and YFSETQ. V lost 0 bases and J 4 bases, leaving 5 bases between the germline ends. CDR3 length: 13 residues. CDR3 region: CASSLDSGNTIYF. CDR3 DNA: TGCGCCAGCAGCTTGGACAGCGGAAACACCATATATTTT.

The chain uses TRBV5-1 and TRBJ2-5, with a tentative D call TRBD1 (6 bases). The CDR3 covers 14 residues. CDR1 and CDR2 (germline): SGHRS, YFSETQ. Trimming left V 0 bases short and J 3 bases short, with 9 bases between. The CDR3 DNA reads as TGCGCCAGCAGCTTGGTTGCAGGGGAAGAGACCCAGTACTTC. It yields the protein CASSLVAGEETQYF.

The V and J genes are TRBV19 and TRBJ2-3; D perhaps matches TRBD2 (6 bases). V dropped 5 bases and J dropped 0 bases, with 9 bases sitting between them. Germline V CDR1 and CDR2: LNHDA, SQIVND (reference sequence). CDR3 size: 14 residues. The CDR3 DNA reads TGTGCCAGTAGTTGGGCGGGGAGCACAGATACGCAGTATTTT. Translation gives CASSWAGSTDTQYF.

This sequence joins TRBV21-1 and TRBJ2-6; the table gives TRBD1 as D, unverified against the DNA. TRBV21-1 constitutes a pseudogene. The CDR3 contains 15 residues. CDR3 coding DNA: TGTGCCAGCAGCGACAGTCCCTCTGGGGCCAACGTCCTGACTTTC. It specifies CASSDSPSGANVLTF.

The chain employs TRBV29-1 and TRBJ1-1, with D maybe TRBD1 (5 bases). Between the trimmed V and J ends, which lost 0 bases and 7 bases, there was a span of 12 bases. The CDR3 totals 13 residues. In germline, CDR1 is SQVTM, CDR2 ANQGSEA. Here the CDR3 DNA reads TGCAGCGTTGAAGATAAGCGGGGCGTTGAAGCTTTCTTT. This gives the protein CSVEDKRGVEAFF.

The rearrangement links TRBV7-9 to TRBJ1-2, with D perhaps TRBD1 (6 bases). Between the trimmed V and J ends, which lost 0 bases and 10 bases, there was a span of 15 bases. Germline V gene data show CDR1 as SEHNR and CDR2 as FQNEAQ (reference sequence). The CDR3 covers 14 residues. The CDR3 region has the DNA TGTGCCAGCAGCTTAGCCCCGGACAGATATAACTACACCTTC. Its protein product is CASSLAPDRYNYTF.

The gene calls are TRBV25-1 and TRBJ2-5; TRBD1 matches at 7 bases. Germline V gene data show CDR1 as MGHDK and CDR2 as SYGVNS. The CDR3 is made up of 15 amino acids. Trimming at V came to 3 bases and at J to 5 bases, leaving 9 bases not matched to a gene. This chain's CDR3 is CASSDPRGPAETQYF. CDR3 nucleotides: TGTGCCAGCAGTGATCCGAGGGGGCCAGCGGAGACCCAGTACTTC. The full variable domain, its missing parts supplied by reference TRBV25-1 and TRBJ2-5, is EADIYQTPRYLVIGTGKKITLECSQTMGHDKMYWYQQDPGMELHLIHYSYGVNSTEKGDLSSESTVSRIRTEHFPLTLESARPSHTSQYLCASSDPRGPAETQYFGPGTRLLVL.